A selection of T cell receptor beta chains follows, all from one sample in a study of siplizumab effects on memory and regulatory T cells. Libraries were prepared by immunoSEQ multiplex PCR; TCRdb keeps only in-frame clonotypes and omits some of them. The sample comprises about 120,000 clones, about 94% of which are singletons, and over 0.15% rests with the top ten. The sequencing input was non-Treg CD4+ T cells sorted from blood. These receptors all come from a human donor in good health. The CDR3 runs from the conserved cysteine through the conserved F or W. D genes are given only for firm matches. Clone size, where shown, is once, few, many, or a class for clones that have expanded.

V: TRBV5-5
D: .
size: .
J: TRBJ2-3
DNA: TGTGCCAGCCGGGTCTCTAGCACAGATACGCAGTATTTT
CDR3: CASRVSSTDTQYF

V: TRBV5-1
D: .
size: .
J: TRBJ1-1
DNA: TGCGCCAGCAGCTCCGCCGGGTCACCGGGGACTGAAGCTTTCTTT
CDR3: CASSSAGSPGTEAFF

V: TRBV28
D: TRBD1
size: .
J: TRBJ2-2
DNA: TGTGCCAGCAGTTTCCTCGGGCAGGGGGCCACCGGGGAGCTGTTTTTT
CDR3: CASSFLGQGATGELFF

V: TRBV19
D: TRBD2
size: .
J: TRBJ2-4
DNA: TGTGCCAGTAGTAGCCCTAGCGGGGGTCCACAGTACTTC
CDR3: CASSSPSGGPQYF

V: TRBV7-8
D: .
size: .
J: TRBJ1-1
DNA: TGTGCCAGCAGCCACGATCTACGGAACACTGAAGCTTTCTTT
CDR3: CASSHDLRNTEAFF

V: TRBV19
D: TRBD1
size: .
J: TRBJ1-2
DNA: TGTGCCACTGAGCGGGGACAGGGTAGGGGCTACACCTTC
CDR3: CATERGQGRGYTF

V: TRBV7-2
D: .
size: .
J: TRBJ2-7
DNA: TGTGCCAGCAAGGCAGGGAAGGGCGAGCAGTACTTC
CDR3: CASKAGKGEQYF

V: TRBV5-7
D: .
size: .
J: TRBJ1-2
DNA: TGTGCCAGCAGCTATCAGGGGCCTGGCTACACCTTC
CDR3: CASSYQGPGYTF

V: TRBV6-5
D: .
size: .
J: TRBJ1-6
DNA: TGTGCCAGCAGTTACCGGACAGAGAATTCACCCCTCCACTTT
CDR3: CASSYRTENSPLHF

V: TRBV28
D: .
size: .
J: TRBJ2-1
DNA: TGTGCCAGCAGTTTATCGGGGTTTGCCTACAATGAGCAGTTCTTC
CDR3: CASSLSGFAYNEQFF

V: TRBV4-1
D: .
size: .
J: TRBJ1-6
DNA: TGCGCCAGCAGCCTTCGACGGGATTCACCCCTCCACTTT
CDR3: CASSLRRDSPLHF

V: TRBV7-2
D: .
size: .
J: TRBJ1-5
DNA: TGTGCCAGCAGCTTTTCAGGGACTAGCAATCAGCCCCAGCATTTT
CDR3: CASSFSGTSNQPQHF

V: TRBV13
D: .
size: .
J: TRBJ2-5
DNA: TGTGCCAGCAGCAATCAAGAGACCCAGTACTTC
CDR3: CASSNQETQYF

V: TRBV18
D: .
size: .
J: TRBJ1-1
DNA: TGTGCCAGCTCACCAGGGCAGGCGGTGAACACTGAAGCTTTCTTT
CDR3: CASSPGQAVNTEAFF

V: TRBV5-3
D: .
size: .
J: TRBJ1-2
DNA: TGTGCCAGAAGCTTGGCCCTGGGGTTAGACTATGGCTACACCTTC
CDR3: CARSLALGLDYGYTF

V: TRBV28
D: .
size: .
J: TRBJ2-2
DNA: TGTGCCAGCACCCGTGGGGGGGCAACCGGGGAGCTGTTTTTT
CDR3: CASTRGGATGELFF

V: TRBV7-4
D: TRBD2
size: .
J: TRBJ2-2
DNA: TGTGCCAGCAGCCGACGGACTAGCGGGGGCCCGAACACCGGGGAGCTGTTTTTT
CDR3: CASSRRTSGGPNTGELFF

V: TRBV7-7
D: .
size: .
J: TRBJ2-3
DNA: TGTGCCAGCAGCCGTGACGGGGGGCTCACAGATACGCAGTATTTT
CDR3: CASSRDGGLTDTQYF

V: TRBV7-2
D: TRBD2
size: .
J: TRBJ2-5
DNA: TGTGCCAGCAGCTTAGGCGGGGGGGCCCAAGAGACCCAGTACTTC
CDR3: CASSLGGGAQETQYF

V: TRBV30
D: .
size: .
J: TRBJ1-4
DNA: TGTGCCTGGAGTAACCCAGGACAGCGTGAAAAACTGTTTTTT
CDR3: CAWSNPGQREKLFF

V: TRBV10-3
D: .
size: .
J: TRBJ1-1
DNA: TGTGCCACCCTGAGTGGGACACGGCACGAGAACACTGAAGCTTTCTTT
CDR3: CATLSGTRHENTEAFF

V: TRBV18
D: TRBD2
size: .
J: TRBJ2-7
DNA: TGTGCCAGCTCACCACCGGTAATAGCGGGGGGGCACGAGCAGTACTTC
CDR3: CASSPPVIAGGHEQYF

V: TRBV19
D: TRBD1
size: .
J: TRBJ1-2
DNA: TGTGCCAGTAGTTCGTCGGGACAGCGACCGCGGTATGGCTACACCTTC
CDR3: CASSSSGQRPRYGYTF

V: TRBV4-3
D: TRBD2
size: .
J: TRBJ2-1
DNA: TGCGCCAGCAGCCAAGGACTAGCGGGGGACAATGAGCAGTTCTTC
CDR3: CASSQGLAGDNEQFF

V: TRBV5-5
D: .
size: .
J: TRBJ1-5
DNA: TGTGCCAGCAGCTTCGGGACATCTTATAGCAATCAGCCCCAGCATTTT
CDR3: CASSFGTSYSNQPQHF

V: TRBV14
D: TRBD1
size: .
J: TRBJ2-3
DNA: TGTGCCAGCGCTACAGGGGATGTGGGGACAGATACGCAGTATTTT
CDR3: CASATGDVGTDTQYF

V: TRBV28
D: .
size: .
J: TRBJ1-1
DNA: TGTGCCAGCAGTTTATCCGTGCGAGGGACTGAAGCTTTCTTT
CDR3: CASSLSVRGTEAFF

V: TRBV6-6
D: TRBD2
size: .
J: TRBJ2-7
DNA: TGTGCCAGCAGTTACTCGGGCGGGGGGCCCTACGAGCAGTACTTC
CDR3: CASSYSGGGPYEQYF

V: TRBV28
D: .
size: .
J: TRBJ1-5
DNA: TGTGCCAGCAGTTTAAAGCTTATTGGCGGGCTTAGCAATCAGCCCCAGCATTTT
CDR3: CASSLKLIGGLSNQPQHF

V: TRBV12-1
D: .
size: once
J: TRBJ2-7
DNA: TGTGCCAGCAGCTTCCCGGGGGGGAGGCTGGGGGAGCAGTACTTC
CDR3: CASSFPGGRLGEQYF

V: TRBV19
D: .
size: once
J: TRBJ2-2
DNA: TGTGCCAGTAGTATTGTAGGGTCGAACACCGGGGAGCTGTTTTTT
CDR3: CASSIVGSNTGELFF

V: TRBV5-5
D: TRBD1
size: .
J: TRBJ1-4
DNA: TGTGCCAGCAGCTTAGGACAGGGGGCGCGGGAAAAACTGTTTTTT
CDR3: CASSLGQGAREKLFF

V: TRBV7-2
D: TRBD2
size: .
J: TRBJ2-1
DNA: TGTGCCAGCAGCCTAAACCCTAGCGGGGCGGGTCGCAATGAGCAGTTCTTC
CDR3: CASSLNPSGAGRNEQFF

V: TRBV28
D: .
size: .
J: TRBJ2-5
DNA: TGTGCCAGCAACCCGACAGGAGAACAAGAGACCCAGTACTTC
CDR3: CASNPTGEQETQYF

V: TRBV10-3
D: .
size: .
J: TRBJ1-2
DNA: TGTGCCATCAGTGAAGTCGATGGTGGCTACACCTTC
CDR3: CAISEVDGGYTF

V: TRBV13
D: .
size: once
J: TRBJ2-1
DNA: TGTGCCAGCAGCCACCGCAATAACAATGAGCAGTTCTTC
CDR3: CASSHRNNNEQFF

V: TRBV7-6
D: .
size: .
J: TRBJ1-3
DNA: TGTGCCAGCAGCTTAGCGGACAGAGGAAACACCATATATTTT
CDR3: CASSLADRGNTIYF

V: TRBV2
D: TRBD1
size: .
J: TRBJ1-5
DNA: TGTGCCAGCAGCGGACAGGGGGCGCTTCAGCCCCAGCATTTT
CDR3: CASSGQGALQPQHF

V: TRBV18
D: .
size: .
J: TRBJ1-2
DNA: TGTGCCAGCTCATCAGGACAGAACTATGGCTACACCTTC
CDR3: CASSSGQNYGYTF

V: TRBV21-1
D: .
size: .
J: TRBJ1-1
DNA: TGTGCCAGCAGAAGGGGTTCTACCCCTAACACTGAAGCTTTCTTT
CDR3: CASRRGSTPNTEAFF

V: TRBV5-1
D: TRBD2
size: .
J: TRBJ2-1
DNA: TGCGCCAGCAGCCCACTCTCTAGCGGGGGGTGGGATGAGCAGTTCTTC
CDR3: CASSPLSSGGWDEQFF

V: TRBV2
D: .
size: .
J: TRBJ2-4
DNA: TGTGCCAGCAGTGACTCAGGGGCCAAAAACATTCAGTACTTC
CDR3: CASSDSGAKNIQYF

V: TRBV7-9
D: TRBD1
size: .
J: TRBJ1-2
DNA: TGTGCCAGCAGCCCCACCGACAGGGGGTATGGCTACACCTTC
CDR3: CASSPTDRGYGYTF

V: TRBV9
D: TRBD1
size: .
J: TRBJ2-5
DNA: TGTGCCAGCAGCGGGACAGGGGATGTGGGGACCCAGTACTTC
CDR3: CASSGTGDVGTQYF

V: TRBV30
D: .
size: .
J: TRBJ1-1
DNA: TGTGCCTGGAGTGGGGTAATGGTGAACACTGAAGCTTTCTTT
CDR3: CAWSGVMVNTEAFF